Below are 10 T cell receptor beta chains sequenced from a single sample in a study of shared clonotypes between healthy human individuals. The protocol was immunoSEQ multiplex PCR, while the TCRdb copy is restricted to in-frame clones and leaves out a portion. The table lists 530,000 or so clones, 75% to 80% of them singletons. The sample was PBMCs. Source of these receptors: a woman aged 40 to 49 in good health. Some clones in this sample may be carry-over from other donors' samples.

This clone was detected once. This sequence joins TRBV11-2 and TRBJ1-1; D is perhaps TRBD1 (6 bases). V was clipped by 6 bases and J by 4 bases, with 15 bases between them. CDR1 and CDR2 (germline): SGHAT, FQNNGV. The CDR3 consists of 14 residues. The CDR3 sequence: CASRYRASGTEAFF. CDR3 sequence (DNA): TGTGCCAGCAGATACAGGGCATCGGGCACTGAAGCTTTCTTT.

V gene TRBV7-9 combines with J gene TRBJ1-2, with D perhaps TRBD1 (5 bases). This CDR3 is built from 16 residues. V was cut by 3 bases and J by 0 bases, with 14 bases left in between. The germline V gene encodes CDR1 SEHNR and CDR2 FQNEAQ (reference sequence). CDR3 nucleotides: TGTGCCAGCAGCTTGCGGTTGGGGGGAGCTAACTATGGCTACACCTTC. Its translation is CASSLRLGGANYGYTF.

The chain has TRBV4-1 and TRBJ1-4; no definite D call. This CDR3 is built from 16 residues. Germline V gene sequence: CDR1 MGHRA, CDR2 YSYEKL. V was cut by 0 bases and J by 0 bases, with 8 bases left in between. As DNA, the CDR3 is TGCGCCAGCAGCCAAGATATGGGGTCAACTAATGAAAAACTGTTTTTT. Translating gives CASSQDMGSTNEKLFF.

This sequence joins TRBV27 and TRBJ2-7; TRBD1 agrees at 8 bases. From germline, CDR1 is MNHEY and CDR2 SMNVEV (reference sequence). This CDR3 has 15 amino acids. Trimming cost V 4 bases and J 2 bases; bases outside gene matches: 7. The CDR3 protein is CASSSRQGLTYEQYF. The CDR3 nucleotides read TGTGCCAGCAGTTCCAGACAGGGGCTAACCTACGAGCAGTACTTC.

The rearrangement uses TRBV4-3 and TRBJ2-3; TRBD2 matches 14 bases. The germline V gene has CDR1 LGHNA and CDR2 YSLEER. V dropped 1 base and J dropped 0; count of bases not matched to a gene: 3. The CDR3 runs 18 residues. CDR3 loop: CASSQGLAGGPSTDTQYF. CDR3 DNA: TGCGCCAGCAGCCAAGGACTAGCGGGAGGGCCAAGCACAGATACGCAGTATTTT.

This clone was seen many times. Distinct nucleotide sequences in the sample also encode this CDR3. The chain carries TRBV2 and TRBJ2-1; D unresolved. V gave up 5 bases and J gave up 2 bases, with 4 bases separating them. Germline V gene sequence: CDR1 SNHLY, CDR2 FYNNEI. The CDR3 runs to 12 residues. The CDR3 region has the DNA TGTGCCAGCAGTCCAACCTACAATGAGCAGTTCTTC. The encoded protein is CASSPTYNEQFF.

V is TRBV25-1 and J is TRBJ2-5, with D perhaps matching TRBD1 or TRBD2 (5 bases each). The tail of the sequence fits TRBJ2-7 better, so the J call may be wrong. The CDR3 sequence is 12 residues long. The germline CDR1 and CDR2 sequences are MGHDK and SYGVNS. CDR3 sequence: CASSAVGGEQYF. Written as DNA, the CDR3 is TGTGCCAGCAGTGCTGTTGGGGGCGAGCAGTACTTC.

This rearrangement joins TRBV25-1 to TRBJ2-7, with 8 bases aligning to TRBD1. Germline values: CDR1 MGHDK, CDR2 SYGVNS. This CDR3 spans 11 amino acids. Trimming removed 6 bases from V and 9 bases from J; junction bases left unmatched: 4. CDR3 protein: CASREGTGQYF. The DNA of the CDR3 is TGTGCCAGCAGAGAGGGGACAGGGCAGTACTTC.

As for this clone: Sequence at one end of the junction differs from germline and may be a read error. This chain uses TRBV28 with TRBJ1-4; 7 bases match TRBD1. The CDR3 consists of 11 residues. Germline V gene sequence: CDR1 MDHEN, CDR2 SYDVKM. For the CDR3, the DNA is TGTGCCAGCAGTTTAGGGGACAGATACCATTTT. It encodes CASSLGDRYHF.

This sequence joins TRBV30 and TRBJ2-1; 8 positions match TRBD2. The CDR3 contains 14 residues. Germline V lookup: CDR1 GTSNPN, CDR2 SVGIG (reference sequence). V gave up 1 base and J gave up 7 bases; unmatched junction bases: 6. CDR3 loop: CAWSDKRELNEQFF. The CDR3 nucleotides are TGTGCCTGGAGTGATAAGCGGGAGTTGAATGAGCAGTTCTTC.